The source of this TCR beta chain is a study of CD8+ T cells in alopecia areata. Overall study: Treated individuals took tofacitinib by mouth, 5 to 10 mg twice daily. The duration of tofacitinib was 6 to 18 months, with 6 months off drug afterward. Study observations and caveats: With just one nonresponder, it is still uncertain whether baseline CD8+ expansion relates to response.

This clone occurred a few times. Its antigen is undetermined. Treatment meaning: oral pan-JAK inhibitor, 5-10 mg twice daily. Collection of lesional scalp punch biopsies and peripheral blood was performed in alopecia areata patients. V was shortened by 4 bases and J by 5 bases, with 16 bases between the two germline ends. CDR3 size: 15 residues. CDR1 is SGDLS and CDR2 is YYNGEE in the germline V gene. Reverse transcribed after extraction, RNA yielded cDNA as the sequencing template. The table came from immunoSEQ multiplex PCR; TCRdb's copy has only in-frame clones and leaves some out. The profile shows about 70,000 clones, around 29% of them singletons.

The TCR was taken from a human donor with alopecia areata. J is TRBJ2-1 and V is TRBV9; D is uncertain. This specimen was CD8+ T cells sorted from blood, taken at week 4, from a patient treated with tofacitinib. This chain's CDR3 is CASSSRGLADNEQFF. Written as DNA, the CDR3 is TGTGCCAGCAGCTCCCGCGGTCTGGCTGACAATGAGCAGTTCTTC.